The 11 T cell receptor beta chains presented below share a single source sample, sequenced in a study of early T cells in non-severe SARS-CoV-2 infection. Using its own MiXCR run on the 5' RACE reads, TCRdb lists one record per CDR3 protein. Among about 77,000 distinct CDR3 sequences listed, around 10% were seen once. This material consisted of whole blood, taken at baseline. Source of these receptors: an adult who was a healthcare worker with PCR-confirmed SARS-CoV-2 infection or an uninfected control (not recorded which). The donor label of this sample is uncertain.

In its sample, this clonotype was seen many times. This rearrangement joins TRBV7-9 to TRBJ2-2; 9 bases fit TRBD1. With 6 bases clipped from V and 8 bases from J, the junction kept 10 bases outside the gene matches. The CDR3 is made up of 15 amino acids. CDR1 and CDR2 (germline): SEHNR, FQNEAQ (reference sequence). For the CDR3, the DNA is TGTGCCAGCAGACCGGACAGGGGTACATCGGGGGAGCTGTTTTTT. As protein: CASRPDRGTSGELFF.

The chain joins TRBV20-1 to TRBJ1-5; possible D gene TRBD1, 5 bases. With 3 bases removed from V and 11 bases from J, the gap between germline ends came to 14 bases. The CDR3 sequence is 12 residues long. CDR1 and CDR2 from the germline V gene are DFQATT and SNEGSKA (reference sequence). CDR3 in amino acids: CSASEEGMAQHF. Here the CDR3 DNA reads TGCAGTGCTAGTGAGGAGGGGATGGCCCAGCATTTT.

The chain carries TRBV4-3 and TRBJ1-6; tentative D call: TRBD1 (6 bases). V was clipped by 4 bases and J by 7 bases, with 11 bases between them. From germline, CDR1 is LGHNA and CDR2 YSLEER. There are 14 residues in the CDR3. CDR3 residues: CASSPEGGNSPLHF. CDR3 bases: TGCGCCAGCAGCCCCGAGGGGGGGAATTCACCCCTCCACTTT.

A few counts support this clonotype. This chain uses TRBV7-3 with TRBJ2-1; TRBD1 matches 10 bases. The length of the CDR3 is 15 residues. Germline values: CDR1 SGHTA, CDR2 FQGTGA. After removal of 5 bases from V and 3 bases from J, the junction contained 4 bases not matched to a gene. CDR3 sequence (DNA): TGTGCCAGCAGCCCCGGGACAGGGGACTACAATGAGCAGTTCTTC. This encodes CASSPGTGDYNEQFF.

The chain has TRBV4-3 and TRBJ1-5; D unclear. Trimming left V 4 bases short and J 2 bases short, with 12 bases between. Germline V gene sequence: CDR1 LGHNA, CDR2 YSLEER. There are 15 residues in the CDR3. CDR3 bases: TGCGCCAGCAGCCTTCAGAGAGTGGGCAATCAGCCCCAGCATTTT. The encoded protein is CASSLQRVGNQPQHF.

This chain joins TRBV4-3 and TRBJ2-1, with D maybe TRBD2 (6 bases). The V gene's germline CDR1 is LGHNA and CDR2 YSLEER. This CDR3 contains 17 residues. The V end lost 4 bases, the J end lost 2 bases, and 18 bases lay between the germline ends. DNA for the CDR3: TGCGCCAGCAGCCGCTCCATGAGTTCGGGGGCCTACAATGAGCAGTTCTTC. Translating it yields CASSRSMSSGAYNEQFF.

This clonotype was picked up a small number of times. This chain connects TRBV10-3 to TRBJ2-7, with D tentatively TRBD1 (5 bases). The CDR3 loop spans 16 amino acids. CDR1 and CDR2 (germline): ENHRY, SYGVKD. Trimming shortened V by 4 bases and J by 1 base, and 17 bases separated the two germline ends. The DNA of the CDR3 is TGTGCCATCAGTGCCGGGCCCCCGACAGCTTCCTACGAGCAGTACTTC. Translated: CAISAGPPTASYEQYF.

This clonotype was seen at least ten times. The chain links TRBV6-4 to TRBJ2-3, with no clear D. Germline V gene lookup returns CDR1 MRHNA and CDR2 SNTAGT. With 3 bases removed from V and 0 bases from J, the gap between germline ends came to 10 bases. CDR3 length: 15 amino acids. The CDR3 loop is CASSEGQASTDTQYF. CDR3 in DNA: TGTGCCAGCAGTGAAGGCCAGGCTAGCACAGATACGCAGTATTTT.

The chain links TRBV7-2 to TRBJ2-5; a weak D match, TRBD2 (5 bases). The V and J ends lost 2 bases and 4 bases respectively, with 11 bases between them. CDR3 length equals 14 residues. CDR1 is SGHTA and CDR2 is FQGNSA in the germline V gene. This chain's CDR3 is CASSLSLATETQYF. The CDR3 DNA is TGTGCCAGCAGCTTAAGCCTAGCTACAGAGACCCAGTACTTC.

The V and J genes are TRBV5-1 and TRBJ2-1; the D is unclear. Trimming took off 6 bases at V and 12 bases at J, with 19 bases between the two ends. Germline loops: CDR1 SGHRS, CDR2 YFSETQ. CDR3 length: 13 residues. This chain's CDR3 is CASTVPPDLGQFF. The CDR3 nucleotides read TGCGCCAGCACCGTCCCCCCGGACCTGGGGCAGTTCTTC.

This chain's CDR3 is CASAGNYYGYTF. The CDR3 DNA follows: TGTGCCAGCGCAGGGAATTACTATGGCTACACCTTC. The V call is TRBV19, the J call TRBJ1-2; possibly TRBD1 for D (5 bases). The CDR3 consists of 12 residues. Germline assignment: CDR1 LNHDA and CDR2 SQIVND (reference sequence). V shed 9 bases and J shed 3 bases, with 11 bases lying between them.